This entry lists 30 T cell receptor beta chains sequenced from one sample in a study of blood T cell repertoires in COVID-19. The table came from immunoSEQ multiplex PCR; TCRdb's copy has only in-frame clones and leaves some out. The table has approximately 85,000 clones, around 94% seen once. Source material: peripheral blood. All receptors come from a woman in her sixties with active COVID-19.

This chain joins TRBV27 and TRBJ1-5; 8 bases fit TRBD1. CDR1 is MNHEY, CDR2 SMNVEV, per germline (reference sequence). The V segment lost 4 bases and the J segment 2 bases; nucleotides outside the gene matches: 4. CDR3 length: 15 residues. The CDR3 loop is CASSWKTGGNQPQHF. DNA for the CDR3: TGTGCCAGCAGTTGGAAGACAGGGGGCAATCAGCCCCAGCATTTT.

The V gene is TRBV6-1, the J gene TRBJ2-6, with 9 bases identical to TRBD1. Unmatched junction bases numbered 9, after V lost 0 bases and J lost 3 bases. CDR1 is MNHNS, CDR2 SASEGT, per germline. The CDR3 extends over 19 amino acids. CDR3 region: CASSEARGTGKVGANVLTF. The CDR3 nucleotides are TGTGCCAGCAGTGAAGCGCGGGGGACAGGGAAGGTTGGGGCCAACGTCCTGACTTTC.

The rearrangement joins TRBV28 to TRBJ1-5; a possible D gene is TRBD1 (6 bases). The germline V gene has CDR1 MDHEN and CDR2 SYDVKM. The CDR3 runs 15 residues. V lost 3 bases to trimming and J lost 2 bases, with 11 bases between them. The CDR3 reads CASSFRGRGNQPQHF. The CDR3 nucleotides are TGTGCCAGCAGTTTCAGGGGCCGGGGCAATCAGCCCCAGCATTTT.

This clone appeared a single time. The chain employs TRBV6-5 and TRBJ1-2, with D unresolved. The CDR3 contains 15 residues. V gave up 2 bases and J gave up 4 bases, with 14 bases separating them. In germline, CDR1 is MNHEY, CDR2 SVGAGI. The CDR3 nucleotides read TGTGCCAGCAGTTACACACCGGGATTGACCTATGGCTACACCTTC. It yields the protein CASSYTPGLTYGYTF.

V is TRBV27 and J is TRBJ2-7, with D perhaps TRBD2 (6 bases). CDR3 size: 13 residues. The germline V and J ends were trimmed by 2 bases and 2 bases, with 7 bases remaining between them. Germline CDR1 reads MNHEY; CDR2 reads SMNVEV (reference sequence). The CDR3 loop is CASSLGGPYEQYF. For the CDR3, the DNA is TGTGCCAGCAGTTTAGGAGGGCCCTACGAGCAGTACTTC.

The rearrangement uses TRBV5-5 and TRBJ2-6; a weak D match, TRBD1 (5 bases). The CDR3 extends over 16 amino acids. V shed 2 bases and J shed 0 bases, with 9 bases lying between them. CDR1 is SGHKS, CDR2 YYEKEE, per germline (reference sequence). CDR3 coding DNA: TGTGCCAGCAGCTTTGCAGGGATCTCTGGGGCCAACGTCCTGACTTTC. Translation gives CASSFAGISGANVLTF.

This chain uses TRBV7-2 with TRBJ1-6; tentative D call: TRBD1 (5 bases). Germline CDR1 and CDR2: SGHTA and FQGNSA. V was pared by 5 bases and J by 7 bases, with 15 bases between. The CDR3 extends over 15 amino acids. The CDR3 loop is CASSTTDTRNSPLHF. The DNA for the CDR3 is TGTGCCAGCAGCACGACGGACACTCGGAATTCACCCCTCCACTTT. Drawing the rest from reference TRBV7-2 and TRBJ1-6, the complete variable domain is GAGVSQSPSNKVTEKGKDVELRCDPISGHTALYWYRQSLGQGLEFLIYFQGNSAPDKSGLPSDRFSAERTGGSVSTLTIQRTQQEDSAVYLCASSTTDTRNSPLHFGNGTRLTVT.

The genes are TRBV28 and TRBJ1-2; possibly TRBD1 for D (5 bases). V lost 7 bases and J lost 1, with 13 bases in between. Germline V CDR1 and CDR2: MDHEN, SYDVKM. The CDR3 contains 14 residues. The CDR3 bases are TGTGCCAGCACCAACCAGGGACTTAACTATGGCTACACCTTC. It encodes CASTNQGLNYGYTF.

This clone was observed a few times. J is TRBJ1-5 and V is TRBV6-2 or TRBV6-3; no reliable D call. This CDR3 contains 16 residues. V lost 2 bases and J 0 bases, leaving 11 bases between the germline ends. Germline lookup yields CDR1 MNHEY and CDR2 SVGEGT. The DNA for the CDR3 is TGTGCCAGCAGTTACGGGAGCATTTATAGCAATCAGCCCCAGCATTTT. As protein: CASSYGSIYSNQPQHF.

In DNA form, the CDR3 reads TGTGCCAGCTCACCGGGCGCAGCGAACACCGGGGAGCTGTTTTTT. Protein: CASSPGAANTGELFF. This chain connects TRBV18 to TRBJ2-2; D uncertain. Trimming cost V 3 bases and J 0 bases, with 8 bases left between them. The germline gives CDR1 KGHSH, CDR2 LQKENI. This CDR3 has 15 amino acids.

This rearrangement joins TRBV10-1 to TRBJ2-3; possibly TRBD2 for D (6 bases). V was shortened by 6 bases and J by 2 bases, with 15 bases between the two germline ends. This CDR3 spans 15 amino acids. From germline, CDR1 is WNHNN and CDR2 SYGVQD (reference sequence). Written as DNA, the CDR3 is TGCGCCAGCAGCGGGTATGGGGGACTCACAGATACGCAGTATTTT. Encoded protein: CASSGYGGLTDTQYF.

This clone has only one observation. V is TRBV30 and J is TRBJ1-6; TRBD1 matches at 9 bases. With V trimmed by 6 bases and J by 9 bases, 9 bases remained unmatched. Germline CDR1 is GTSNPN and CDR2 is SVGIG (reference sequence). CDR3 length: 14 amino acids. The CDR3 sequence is CACSLDRGGSPLHF. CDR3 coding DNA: TGTGCCTGTTCTTTGGACAGGGGTGGTTCACCCCTCCACTTT.

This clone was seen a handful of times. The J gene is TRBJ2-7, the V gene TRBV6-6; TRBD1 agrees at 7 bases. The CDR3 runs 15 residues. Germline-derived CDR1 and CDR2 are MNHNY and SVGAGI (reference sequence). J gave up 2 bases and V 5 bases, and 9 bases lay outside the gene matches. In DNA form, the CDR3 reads TGTGCCAGCAGTCCCCGACAGGGAGCCGCCTACGAGCAGTACTTC. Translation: CASSPRQGAAYEQYF.

CDR3 DNA: TGTGCCAGCAGTTACTCGAGAGACACAGGACTATTTAGCAATCAGCCCCAGCATTTT. It is translated as CASSYSRDTGLFSNQPQHF. The V and J genes are TRBV6-2 or TRBV6-3 and TRBJ1-5; the D gene is possibly TRBD1 (5 bases). The CDR3 totals 19 residues. Trimming pared 0 bases from V and 0 bases from J, leaving 18 bases between. Germline-derived CDR1 and CDR2 are MNHEY and SVGEGT.

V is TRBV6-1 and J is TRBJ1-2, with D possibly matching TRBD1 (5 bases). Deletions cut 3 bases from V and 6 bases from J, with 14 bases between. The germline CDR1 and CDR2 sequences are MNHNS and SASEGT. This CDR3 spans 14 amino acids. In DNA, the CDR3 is TGTGCCAGCAGTGACCCCCGGACAAGTCATGGCTACACCTTC. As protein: CASSDPRTSHGYTF.

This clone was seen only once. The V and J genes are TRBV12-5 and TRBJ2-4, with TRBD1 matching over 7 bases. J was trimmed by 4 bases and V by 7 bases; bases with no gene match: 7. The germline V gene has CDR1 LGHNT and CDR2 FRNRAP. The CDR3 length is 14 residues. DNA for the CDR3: TGTGCTAGTGCTCCGGGACAGCTAAAAAACATTCAGTACTTC. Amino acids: CASAPGQLKNIQYF.

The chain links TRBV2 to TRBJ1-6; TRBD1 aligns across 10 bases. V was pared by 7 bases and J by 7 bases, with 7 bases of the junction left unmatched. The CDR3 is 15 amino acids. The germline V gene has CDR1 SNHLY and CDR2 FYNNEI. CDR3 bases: TGTGCCAGCAAGGACCGGGACAGGGGAAATTCACCCCTCCACTTT. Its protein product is CASKDRDRGNSPLHF.

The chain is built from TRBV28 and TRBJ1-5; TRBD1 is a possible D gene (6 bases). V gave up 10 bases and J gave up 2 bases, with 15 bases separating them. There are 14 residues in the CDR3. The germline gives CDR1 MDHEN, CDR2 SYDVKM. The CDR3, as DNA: TGTGCCATTTCAAGACAGGTTCGCAATCAGCCCCAGCATTTT. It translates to CAISRQVRNQPQHF.

CDR3 in amino acids: CASSSWGGAIHEQYF. The CDR3 bases are TGTGCCAGCAGCAGCTGGGGGGGGGCGATCCACGAGCAGTACTTC. The chain joins TRBV9 to TRBJ2-7, with D possibly being TRBD2 (7 bases). The CDR3 is 15 amino acids. Between the trimmed V and J ends, which lost 4 bases and 5 bases, there was a span of 19 bases. The germline gives CDR1 SGDLS, CDR2 YYNGEE. The whole variable domain, remainder taken from reference TRBV9 and TRBJ2-7, is DSGVTQTPKHLITATGQRVTLRCSPRSGDLSVYWYQQSLDQGLQFLIQYYNGEERAKGNILERFSAQQFPDLHSELNLSSLELGDSALYFCASSSWGGAIHEQYFGPGTRLTVT.

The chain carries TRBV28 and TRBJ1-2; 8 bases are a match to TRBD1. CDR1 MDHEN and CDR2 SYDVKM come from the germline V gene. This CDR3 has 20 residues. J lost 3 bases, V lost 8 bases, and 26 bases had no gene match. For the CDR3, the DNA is TGTGCCAGCTTAGTAACGAAAACCGGGACAGGCAACGCGCCGTACTATGGCTACACCTTC. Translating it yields CASLVTKTGTGNAPYYGYTF.

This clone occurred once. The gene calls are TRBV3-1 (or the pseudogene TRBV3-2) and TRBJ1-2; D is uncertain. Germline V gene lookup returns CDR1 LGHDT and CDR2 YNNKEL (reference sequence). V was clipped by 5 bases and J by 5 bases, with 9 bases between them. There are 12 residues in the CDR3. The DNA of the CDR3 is TGTGCCAGCAGCGTCCGGGGTTATGGCTACACCTTC. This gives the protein CASSVRGYGYTF.

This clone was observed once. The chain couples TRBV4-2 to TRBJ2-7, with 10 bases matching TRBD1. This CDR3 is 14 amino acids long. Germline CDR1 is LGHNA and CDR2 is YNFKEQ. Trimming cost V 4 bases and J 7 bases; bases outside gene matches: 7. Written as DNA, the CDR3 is TGTGCCAGCAGCCCGAGACAGGGGGCTAGGGAGCAGTACTTC. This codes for CASSPRQGAREQYF.

The CDR3 sequence: CASINVRADAEAFF. CDR3 bases: TGTGCCAGCATCAACGTCAGGGCCGACGCTGAAGCTTTCTTT. The V gene is TRBV7-9, the J gene TRBJ1-1; D is perhaps TRBD1 (5 bases). The CDR3 loop spans 14 amino acids. Trimming shortened V by 7 bases and J by 6 bases, and 18 bases separated the two germline ends. Germline V gene sequence: CDR1 SEHNR, CDR2 FQNEAQ (reference sequence).

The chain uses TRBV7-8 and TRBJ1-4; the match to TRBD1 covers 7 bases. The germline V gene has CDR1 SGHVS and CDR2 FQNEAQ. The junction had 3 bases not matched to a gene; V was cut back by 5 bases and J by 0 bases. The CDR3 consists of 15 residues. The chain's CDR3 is CASSGRGATNEKLFF. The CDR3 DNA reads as TGTGCCAGCAGCGGCAGGGGGGCAACTAATGAAAAACTGTTTTTT.

The CDR3 spells CASSLGSGGAETQYF. The CDR3 coding sequence is TGCGCCAGCAGCTTGGGGTCGGGGGGAGCCGAGACCCAGTACTTC. The chain recombines TRBV5-1 with TRBJ2-5; 7 bases are shared with TRBD2. The junction had 7 bases not matched to a gene; V was cut back by 0 bases and J by 5 bases. The CDR3 sequence is 15 residues long. Germline V gene lookup returns CDR1 SGHRS and CDR2 YFSETQ.

The CDR3 bases are TGTGCCATCAGGGACATCAGTGATTCACCCCTCCACTTT. Protein: CAIRDISDSPLHF. The chain recombines TRBV10-3 with TRBJ1-6; tentative D call: TRBD1 (5 bases). Germline loops: CDR1 ENHRY, CDR2 SYGVKD. V lost 6 bases and J lost 8, with 11 bases in between. There are 13 residues in the CDR3.

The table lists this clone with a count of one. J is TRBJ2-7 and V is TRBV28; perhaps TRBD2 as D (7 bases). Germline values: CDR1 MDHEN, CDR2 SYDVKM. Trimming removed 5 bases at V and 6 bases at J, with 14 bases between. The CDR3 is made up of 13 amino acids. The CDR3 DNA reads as TGTGCCAGCAGTCGGGGGGCGACGGGCGAGCAGTACTTC. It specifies CASSRGATGEQYF.

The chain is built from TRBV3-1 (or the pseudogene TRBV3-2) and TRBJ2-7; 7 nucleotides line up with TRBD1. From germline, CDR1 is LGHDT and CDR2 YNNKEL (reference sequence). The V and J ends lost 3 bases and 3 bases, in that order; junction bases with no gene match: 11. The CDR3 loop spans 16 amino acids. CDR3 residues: CASSQRDSGVHYEQYF. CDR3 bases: TGTGCCAGCAGCCAGAGGGACAGCGGTGTTCACTACGAGCAGTACTTC.

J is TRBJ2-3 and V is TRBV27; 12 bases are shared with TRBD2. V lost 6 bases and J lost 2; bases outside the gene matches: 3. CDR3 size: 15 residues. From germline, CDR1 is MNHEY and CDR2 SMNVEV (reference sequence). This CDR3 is CASSRTSGNTDTQYF. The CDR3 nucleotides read TGTGCCAGCAGCCGGACTAGCGGGAACACAGATACGCAGTATTTT.

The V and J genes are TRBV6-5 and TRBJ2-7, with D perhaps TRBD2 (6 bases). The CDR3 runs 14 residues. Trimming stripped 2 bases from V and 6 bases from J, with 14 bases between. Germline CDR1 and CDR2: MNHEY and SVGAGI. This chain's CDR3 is CASSYTDRGIEQYF. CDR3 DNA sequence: TGTGCCAGCAGTTACACAGACCGGGGGATCGAGCAGTACTTC.